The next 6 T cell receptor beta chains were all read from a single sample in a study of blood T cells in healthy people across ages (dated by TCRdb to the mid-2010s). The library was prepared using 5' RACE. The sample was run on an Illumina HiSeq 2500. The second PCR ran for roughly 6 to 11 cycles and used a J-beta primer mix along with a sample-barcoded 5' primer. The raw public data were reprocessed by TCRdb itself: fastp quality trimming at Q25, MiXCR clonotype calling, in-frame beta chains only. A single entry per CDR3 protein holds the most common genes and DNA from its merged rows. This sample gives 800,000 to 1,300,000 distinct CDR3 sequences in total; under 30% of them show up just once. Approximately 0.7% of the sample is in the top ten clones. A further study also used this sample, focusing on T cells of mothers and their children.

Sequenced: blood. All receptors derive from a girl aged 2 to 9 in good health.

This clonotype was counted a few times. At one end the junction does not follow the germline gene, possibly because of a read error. The CDR3 loop reads CSARIPGRGQGTQYF. The DNA of the CDR3 is TGCAGTGCTAGAATACCAGGGCGGGGCCAAGGGACCCAGTACTTC. The chain links TRBV20-1 to TRBJ2-5, with D possibly matching TRBD2 (6 bases). The CDR3 is 15 residues long. Germline CDR1 reads DFQATT; CDR2 reads SNEGSKA (reference sequence).

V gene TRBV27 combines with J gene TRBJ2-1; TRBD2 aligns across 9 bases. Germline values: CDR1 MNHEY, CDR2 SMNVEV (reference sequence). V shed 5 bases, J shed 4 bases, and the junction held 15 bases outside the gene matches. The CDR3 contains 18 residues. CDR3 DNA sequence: TGTGCCAGCAGTCTTCTAAAAGCTAGCGGGGTCTCTTACAATGAGCAGTTCTTC. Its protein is CASSLLKASGVSYNEQFF.

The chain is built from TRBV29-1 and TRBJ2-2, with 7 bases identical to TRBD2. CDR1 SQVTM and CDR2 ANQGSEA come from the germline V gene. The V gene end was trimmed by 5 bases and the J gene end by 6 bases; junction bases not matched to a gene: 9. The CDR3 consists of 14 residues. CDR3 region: CSVLDGGGPGELFF. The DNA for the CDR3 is TGCAGCGTTCTAGACGGCGGGGGTCCCGGGGAGCTGTTTTTT.

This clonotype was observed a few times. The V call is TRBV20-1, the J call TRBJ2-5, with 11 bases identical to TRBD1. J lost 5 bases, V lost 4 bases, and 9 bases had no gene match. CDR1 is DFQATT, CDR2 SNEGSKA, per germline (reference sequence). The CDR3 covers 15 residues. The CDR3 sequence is CSANNPGQGVETQYF. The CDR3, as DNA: TGCAGTGCTAACAATCCGGGACAGGGGGTGGAGACCCAGTACTTC.

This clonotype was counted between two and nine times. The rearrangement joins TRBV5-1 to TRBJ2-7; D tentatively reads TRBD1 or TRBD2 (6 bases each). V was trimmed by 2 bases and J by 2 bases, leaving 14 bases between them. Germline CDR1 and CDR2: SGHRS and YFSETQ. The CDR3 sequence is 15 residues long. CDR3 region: CASSFRAGTTYEQYF. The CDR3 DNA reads TGCGCCAGCAGCTTTAGGGCGGGGACAACCTACGAGCAGTACTTC.

CDR3 sequence reads: CASSNWNTEAFF. The CDR3 nucleotides read TGTGCCAGCAGTAATTGGAACACTGAAGCTTTCTTT. The chain carries TRBV25-1 and TRBJ1-1; D remains unclear. CDR1 is MGHDK and CDR2 is SYGVNS in the germline V gene. CDR3 length: 12 amino acids. With 5 bases removed from V and 1 base from J, the gap between germline ends came to 5 bases.